The following is a TCR beta chain sequence with its context. Libraries were prepared by immunoSEQ multiplex PCR; TCRdb keeps only in-frame clonotypes and omits some of them. The table has about 120,000 clones, around nine tenths seen once. This entry is derived from a study of blood T cell repertoires in COVID-19. Looking at the study overall: PBMCs, B-cell-depleted T cells, or T cells were the source of the cDNA or gDNA that made up the material.

Per germline, CDR1 SGHDN and CDR2 FVKESK. This CDR3 has 14 residues. J gave up 6 bases and V 5 bases, and 4 bases lay outside the gene matches. Sequencing used peripheral blood. The rearrangement joins TRBV14 to TRBJ2-2, with 9 bases that match TRBD1. This receptor was taken from a man aged 50 to 59 with active COVID-19. The CDR3 here is CASSAQGAPGELFF. Written as DNA, the CDR3 is TGTGCCAGCAGCGCACAGGGGGCGCCCGGGGAGCTGTTTTTT.